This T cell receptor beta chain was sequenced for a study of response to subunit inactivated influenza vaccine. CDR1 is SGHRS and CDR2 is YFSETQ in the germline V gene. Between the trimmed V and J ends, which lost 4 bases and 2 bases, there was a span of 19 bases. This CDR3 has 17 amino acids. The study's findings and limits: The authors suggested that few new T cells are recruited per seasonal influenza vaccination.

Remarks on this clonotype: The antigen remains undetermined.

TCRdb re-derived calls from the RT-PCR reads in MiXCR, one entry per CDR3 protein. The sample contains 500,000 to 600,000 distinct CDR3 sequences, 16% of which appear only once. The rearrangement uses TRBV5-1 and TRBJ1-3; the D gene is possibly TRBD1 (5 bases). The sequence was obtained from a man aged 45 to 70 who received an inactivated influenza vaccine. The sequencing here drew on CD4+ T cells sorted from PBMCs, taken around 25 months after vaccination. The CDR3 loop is CASSPLNGAGPGNTIYF. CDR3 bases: TGCGCCAGCAGCCCGCTTAATGGGGCAGGACCTGGAAACACCATATATTTT.